These 5 T cell receptor beta chains came from one sample sequenced in a study of CD8 T cells in ankylosing spondylitis. TCRdb fed the 5' RACE reads into MiXCR, producing one record per CDR3 protein. The data show around 25,000 distinct CDR3 sequences, around a sixth seen once. The material sequenced was blood. These TCRs come from a male donor with ankylosing spondylitis or in good health (not recorded which).

At least ten counts were recorded for this clonotype. The chain links TRBV20-1 to TRBJ2-1; 11 bases match TRBD2. After removal of 3 bases from V and 6 bases from J, the junction contained 7 bases not matched to a gene. Germline V gene sequence: CDR1 DFQATT, CDR2 SNEGSKA (reference sequence). The CDR3 sequence is 15 residues long. CDR3 in amino acids: CSASPSSGGFNEQFF. For the CDR3, the DNA is TGCAGTGCTAGTCCCTCTAGCGGGGGGTTCAATGAGCAGTTCTTC.

The V and J genes are TRBV18 and TRBJ2-5; tentatively, D is TRBD1 (8 bases). CDR1 is KGHSH, CDR2 LQKENI, per germline. Trimming took 5 bases from V and 4 from J, leaving 20 bases between them. The CDR3 is made up of 16 amino acids. As DNA, the CDR3 is TGTGCCAGCTCAAGTACGGACAGGGAGGGAGGAGAGACCCAGTACTTC. Its protein product is CASSSTDREGGETQYF.

The chain carries TRBV2 and TRBJ2-5, with D unresolved. CDR1 is SNHLY and CDR2 is FYNNEI in the germline V gene. CDR3 size: 15 residues. V was clipped by 1 base and J by 1 base, with 10 bases between them. This CDR3 is CASSEGVLPQETQYF. Written as DNA, the CDR3 is TGTGCCAGCAGTGAAGGGGTCCTCCCCCAAGAGACCCAGTACTTC.

This clonotype came up a few times. The rearrangement uses TRBV10-3 and TRBJ2-1; TRBD1 matches at 9 bases. V shed 10 bases, J shed 8 bases, and the junction held 6 bases outside the gene matches. Germline CDR1 is ENHRY and CDR2 is SYGVKD. The CDR3 runs 12 residues. This CDR3 reads CATGTGGDEQFF. The DNA for the CDR3 is TGTGCCACCGGAACAGGGGGCGATGAGCAGTTCTTC.

This clonotype was counted many times. This chain uses TRBV7-2 with TRBJ2-3; 8 nucleotides agree with TRBD2. V was clipped by 5 bases and J by 4 bases; unmatched bases: 8. The CDR3 has 15 amino acids. Germline loops: CDR1 SGHTA, CDR2 FQGNSA. CDR3 amino acids: CASSDIAGSSDTQYF. CDR3 DNA: TGTGCCAGCAGCGATATAGCGGGGTCGTCAGATACGCAGTATTTT.